This T cell receptor (beta chain) comes out of a study of OX40 agonist ivuxolimab in advanced cancers. Libraries were prepared by immunoSEQ multiplex PCR; TCRdb keeps only in-frame clonotypes and omits some of them. The top ten clones hold around 0.16% of a sample with about 100,000 clones, about 90% of them seen once. The CDR3 spans 16 residues. The germline V gene encodes CDR1 LNHDA and CDR2 SQIVND (reference sequence). V lost 5 bases, J lost 3 bases, and 16 bases lay in between. The chain recombines TRBV19 with TRBJ2-2, with D possibly TRBD1 on 5 matching bases. Sequencing was performed on CD4+ or CD8+ T cells sorted from blood, taken in a trial of the OX40 agonist ivuxolimab. The TCR was taken from an adult with an advanced solid tumor such as melanoma, head and neck, liver or kidney cancer. In DNA form, the CDR3 reads TGTGCCAGTAGTCCCTCGGGCAGGGCGCACACCGGGGAGCTGTTTTTT. Protein sequence: CASSPSGRAHTGELFF.